This is a list of T cell receptor beta chains from one sample in a study of blood T cell repertoires in COVID-19. The data were produced by immunoSEQ multiplex PCR, yet TCRdb's version contains in-frame clones alone and is incomplete. The sample includes about 330,000 clones, 88% of them seen just once. The sequenced material came from peripheral blood. The receptors originated from a woman aged 50 to 60 with active or convalescent COVID-19. Both conserved end residues are part of each CDR3.

j_gene: TRBJ2-1; v_gene: TRBV7-8; CDR3aa: CASSSGQGNYNEQFF
j_gene: TRBJ2-1; v_gene: TRBV27; CDR3aa: CASSTGGEQFF
j_gene: TRBJ2-5; v_gene: TRBV14; CDR3aa: CASSQEQAGTSGSPNQETQYF
j_gene: TRBJ2-7; v_gene: TRBV27; CDR3aa: CASEGRGDSYEQYF
j_gene: TRBJ2-7; v_gene: TRBV11-2; CDR3aa: CASSPRLAGGREQYF
j_gene: TRBJ2-3; v_gene: TRBV24-1; CDR3aa: CATSDVRLGTDTQYF
j_gene: TRBJ2-3; v_gene: TRBV1; CDR3aa: CTSSRVRERAADTQYF
j_gene: TRBJ1-1; v_gene: TRBV6-1; CDR3aa: CASSEALWAGESFF
j_gene: TRBJ2-5; v_gene: TRBV5-1; CDR3aa: CASSLQGPQETQYF
j_gene: TRBJ1-2; v_gene: TRBV4-2; CDR3aa: CASSQDRSADYGYTF
j_gene: TRBJ2-7; v_gene: TRBV28; CDR3aa: CASQDRDQYF
j_gene: TRBJ2-7; v_gene: TRBV7-8; CDR3aa: CASSSDRGHEQYF
j_gene: TRBJ2-3; v_gene: TRBV6-5; CDR3aa: CASSYLSSGRDTQYF
j_gene: TRBJ1-5; v_gene: TRBV19; CDR3aa: CASSRIAGQPQHF
j_gene: TRBJ2-1; v_gene: TRBV19; CDR3aa: CASSELAGGRNEQFF
j_gene: TRBJ2-5; v_gene: TRBV19; CDR3aa: CASSIRGLETQYF
j_gene: TRBJ2-2; v_gene: TRBV27; CDR3aa: CASSARLAGDTGELFF
j_gene: TRBJ2-7; v_gene: TRBV3-1/TRBV3-2; CDR3aa: CASSQDRSCGGFYEQYF